This T cell receptor beta chain came from a study of T cell clones after liver transplantation. Study-level information: Third-party-reactive TCRbeta sequences from pre-transplant mixed lymphocyte reactions served as antigen-independent comparators.

Worth noting for this clone: Its antigen is not known.

This CDR3 contains 16 residues. Germline-derived CDR1 and CDR2 are SEHNR and FQNEAQ (reference sequence). The germline V and J ends were trimmed by 3 bases and 2 bases, with 16 bases remaining between them. Findings of the study overall: Rather than being deleted, graft donor-reactive T cells may have moved into the graft. Post-transplant, graft-donor-reactive CD4 TCRbeta sequences in blood dropped significantly in most of the 8 subjects.

The method was immunoSEQ multiplex PCR; TCRdb's version includes in-frame clones alone and lacks a portion of them. The table has 95,000 to 130,000 clones, less than 95% seen once. This chain links TRBV7-9 with TRBJ2-5, with D perhaps matching TRBD2 (6 bases). The sequencing here drew on CD4+ T cells from blood, taken 12 months after liver transplant. This sequence originates from a human patient who received a liver transplant. Some of the T cells might come from the graft donor. For the CDR3, the DNA is TGTGCCAGCAGCTTGCGTGGCGGGGATCCACAAGAGACCCAGTACTTC. It is translated as CASSLRGGDPQETQYF.